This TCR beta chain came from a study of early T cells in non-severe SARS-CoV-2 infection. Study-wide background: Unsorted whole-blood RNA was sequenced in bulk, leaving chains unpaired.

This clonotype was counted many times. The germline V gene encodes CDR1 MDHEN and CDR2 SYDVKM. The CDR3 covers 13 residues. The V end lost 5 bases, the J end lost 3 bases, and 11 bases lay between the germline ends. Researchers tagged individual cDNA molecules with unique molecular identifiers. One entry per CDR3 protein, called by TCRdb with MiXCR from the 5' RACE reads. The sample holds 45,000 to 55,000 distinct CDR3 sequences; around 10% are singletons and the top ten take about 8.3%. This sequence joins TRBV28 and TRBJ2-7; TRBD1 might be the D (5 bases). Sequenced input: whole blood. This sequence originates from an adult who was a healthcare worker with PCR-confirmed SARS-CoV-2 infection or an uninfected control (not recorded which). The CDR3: CASSPGHLYEQYF. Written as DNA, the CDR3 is TGTGCCAGCAGTCCTGGACACCTCTACGAGCAGTACTTC.